The 22 T cell receptor beta chains in this list originate from one sample, sequenced in a study of blood T cell repertoires in COVID-19. Using immunoSEQ multiplex PCR, the repertoire was profiled, and TCRdb retains in-frame clones only, with some absent. The sample gives over 110,000 clones, 70% to 90% of which show up once; 25% to 30% is in the top ten. The sequenced material came from peripheral blood. The receptors were gathered from a human donor in a cohort sampled during active COVID-19.

The chain links TRBV7-2 to TRBJ2-1; D unresolved. CDR1 and CDR2 from the germline V gene are SGHTA and FQGNSA. V gave up 1 base and J gave up 5 bases, with 12 bases separating them. This CDR3 has 15 amino acids. The CDR3 DNA is TGTGCCAGCAGCTTAGGTCGGGTGGGTGACAATGAGCAGTTCTTC. Translation: CASSLGRVGDNEQFF.

The chain recombines TRBV11-3 with TRBJ2-5, with D hard to call. Germline V gene sequence: CDR1 SGHNT, CDR2 YENEEA. V lost 6 bases and J 2 bases, leaving 10 bases between the germline ends. There are 13 residues in the CDR3. In nucleotides, the CDR3 is TGTGCCAGCAGTCCCGGAGAGCAAGAGACCCAGTACTTC. It encodes CASSPGEQETQYF.

The chain combines TRBV7-9 with TRBJ1-2, with D perhaps TRBD1 (6 bases). V lost 6 bases, J lost 6 bases, and 20 bases lay in between. The CDR3 sequence is 15 residues long. CDR1 is SEHNR, CDR2 FQNEAQ, per germline (reference sequence). The DNA for the CDR3 is TGTGCCAGCAGTGCCCCGCTACAGGGACCTCATGGCTACACCTTC. This sequence encodes CASSAPLQGPHGYTF.

This chain joins TRBV9 and TRBJ2-5; D unclear. Germline V gene data show CDR1 as SGDLS and CDR2 as YYNGEE. The CDR3 has 15 amino acids. V lost 0 bases and J 5 bases, leaving 14 bases between the germline ends. The CDR3 region has the DNA TGTGCCAGCAGCGTAGGGCCCCCATATGGCGAGACCCAGTACTTC. As protein: CASSVGPPYGETQYF.

The genes are TRBV19 and TRBJ2-5; 9 bases align to TRBD1. V gave up 4 bases and J gave up 5 bases; unmatched junction bases: 5. The CDR3 runs 14 residues. Germline assignment: CDR1 LNHDA and CDR2 SQIVND (reference sequence). CDR3 residues: CASSTYRGRETQYF. DNA for the CDR3: TGTGCCAGTAGTACCTACAGGGGGCGCGAGACCCAGTACTTC.

The chain recombines TRBV7-8 with TRBJ1-1, with a possible D match to TRBD1 (6 bases). Between the trimmed V and J ends, which lost 3 bases and 5 bases, there was a span of 10 bases. CDR3 length: 13 amino acids. Germline loops: CDR1 SGHVS, CDR2 FQNEAQ. CDR3 DNA: TGTGCCAGCAGCTTTACAGGGTTTACTGAAGCTTTCTTT. Encoded protein: CASSFTGFTEAFF.

The chain joins TRBV12-5 to TRBJ1-1; the D is unclear. Germline V CDR1 and CDR2: LGHNT, FRNRAP. The V end was cut by 7 bases, the J end by 0 bases, with 9 bases between. CDR3 length: 13 amino acids. The CDR3 reads CASAREVNTEAFF. The CDR3 nucleotides read TGTGCTAGTGCCCGGGAGGTGAACACTGAAGCTTTCTTT.

Comments on this clone: Other DNA sequences in this sample translate to the same CDR3. J is TRBJ1-6 and V is TRBV3-1 (or the pseudogene TRBV3-2); D might be TRBD1 (6 bases). CDR3 length: 13 amino acids. Germline V gives CDR1 LGHDT, CDR2 YNNKEL (reference sequence). V lost 4 bases to trimming and J lost 10 bases, with 11 bases between them. The chain's CDR3 is CASSPDSNSPLHF. CDR3 in DNA: TGTGCCAGCAGCCCGGACAGTAACTCACCCCTCCACTTT.

The J gene is TRBJ2-3, the V gene TRBV6-5; 10 bases align to TRBD2. Trimming removed 2 bases from V and 3 bases from J; junction bases left unmatched: 5. The CDR3 has 16 amino acids. Germline CDR1 reads MNHEY; CDR2 reads SVGAGI. Here the CDR3 reads CASSYGWTSGTDTQYF. In DNA form, the CDR3 reads TGTGCCAGCAGTTACGGTTGGACTAGCGGAACAGATACGCAGTATTTT.

For the CDR3, the DNA is TGTGCCAGCAGTTACGGGGTAGCGGGGGGGCGAAGTGAGCAGTTCTTC. Translating it yields CASSYGVAGGRSEQFF. The chain recombines TRBV6-5 with TRBJ2-1; 11 bases map to TRBD2. J lost 9 bases, V lost 2 bases, and 9 bases had no gene match. The V gene's germline CDR1 is MNHEY and CDR2 SVGAGI. CDR3 length: 16 amino acids.

This clone was recorded once. This chain connects TRBV7-2 to TRBJ2-1, with 15 bases fitting TRBD2. Germline V CDR1 and CDR2: SGHTA, FQGNSA. This CDR3 is built from 19 residues. V dropped 2 bases and J dropped 0; count of bases not matched to a gene: 5. In DNA form, the CDR3 reads TGTGCCAGCAGCTTAAGGACTAGCGGGGGGGCTAGCTCCTACAATGAGCAGTTCTTC. The encoded protein is CASSLRTSGGASSYNEQFF.

The V and J genes are TRBV11-1 and TRBJ1-2, with D perhaps TRBD1 (5 bases). With 1 base removed from V and 6 bases from J, the gap between germline ends came to 15 bases. The germline gives CDR1 SGHAT, CDR2 FQDESV (reference sequence). The CDR3 totals 15 residues. The CDR3 spells CASSLGGSKPDGYTF. DNA of the CDR3: TGTGCCAGCAGCTTAGGGGGCTCGAAGCCTGATGGCTACACCTTC.

The genes are TRBV19 and TRBJ1-2; the match to TRBD1 covers 10 bases. Per germline, CDR1 LNHDA and CDR2 SQIVND (reference sequence). With V trimmed by 8 bases and J by 6 bases, 6 bases remained unmatched. The CDR3 length is 13 residues. The CDR3 here is CASGQGGRNGYTF. The CDR3 DNA reads TGTGCCAGTGGACAGGGGGGGCGGAATGGCTACACCTTC. The variable domain in full, with the rest retrieved from reference TRBV19 and TRBJ1-2, is DGGITQSPKYLFRKEGQNVTLSCEQNLNHDAMYWYRQDPGQGLRLIYYSQIVNDFQKGDIAEGYSVSREKKESFPLTVTSAQKNPTAFYLCASGQGGRNGYTFGSGTRLTVV.

The chain combines TRBV7-7 with TRBJ2-1; TRBD1 agrees at 9 bases. The CDR3 contains 14 residues. Per germline, CDR1 SSHAT and CDR2 FNYEAQ (reference sequence). The ends lost 5 bases at V and 8 bases at J; junction bases unmatched: 7. CDR3 coding DNA: TGTGCCAGCAGCCCATCCGGGACAGGGTATGAGCAGTTCTTC. Protein: CASSPSGTGYEQFF. The whole variable domain, remainder taken from reference TRBV7-7 and TRBJ2-1, is GAGVSQSPRYKVTKRGQDVTLRCDPISSHATLYWYQQALGQGPEFLTYFNYEAQPDKSGLPSDRFSAERPEGSISTLTIQRTEQRDSAMYRCASSPSGTGYEQFFGPGTRLTVL.

This chain joins TRBV7-7 and TRBJ2-1; D unresolved. Trimming removed 0 bases from V and 0 bases from J, with 12 bases in between. The CDR3 totals 17 residues. Germline V gene lookup returns CDR1 SSHAT and CDR2 FNYEAQ (reference sequence). CDR3: CASSLAPARFSYNEQFF. For the CDR3, the DNA is TGTGCCAGCAGCTTAGCCCCAGCGCGATTCTCCTACAATGAGCAGTTCTTC.

V and J are TRBV13 and TRBJ1-6; TRBD1 matches at 10 bases. The CDR3 contains 16 residues. Germline V gene data show CDR1 as PRHDT and CDR2 as FYEKMQ (reference sequence). The V and J ends lost 0 bases and 8 bases, in that order; junction bases with no gene match: 4. The CDR3 here is CASSLGTGGSDSPLHF. CDR3 DNA sequence: TGTGCCAGCAGCTTAGGGACAGGGGGCTCGGATTCACCCCTCCACTTT.

The rearrangement uses TRBV7-9 and TRBJ1-5, with a weak D call TRBD1 (5 bases). CDR3 length equals 13 residues. CDR1 and CDR2 (germline): SEHNR, FQNEAQ (reference sequence). V lost 2 bases and J lost 8, with 10 bases in between. The chain's CDR3 is CASSLLDTKPQHF. DNA of the CDR3: TGTGCCAGCAGCTTATTGGACACAAAGCCCCAGCATTTT. The full variable domain, with the rest looked up from reference TRBV7-9 and TRBJ1-5, is DTGVSQNPRHKITKRGQNVTFRCDPISEHNRLYWYRQTLGQGPEFLTYFQNEAQLEKSRLLSDRFSAERPKGSFSTLEIQRTEQGDSAMYLCASSLLDTKPQHFGDGTRLSIL.

The rearrangement links TRBV4-3 to TRBJ2-7; D call uncertain. The germline gives CDR1 LGHNA, CDR2 YSLEER. CDR3 size: 13 residues. Trimming took 1 base from V and 4 from J, leaving 8 bases between them. The DNA for the CDR3 is TGCGCCAGCAGCCAAGTTCTAGGTTACGAGCAGTACTTC. This codes for CASSQVLGYEQYF.

This rearrangement joins TRBV6-2 or TRBV6-3 to TRBJ1-6; D perhaps matches TRBD1 (6 bases). V lost 2 bases and J lost 0, with 11 bases in between. In germline, CDR1 is MNHEY, CDR2 SVGEGT. This CDR3 comprises 17 residues. The CDR3 DNA reads as TGTGCCAGCAGTTACGGAGGACAGAGCTCCTATAATTCACCCCTCCACTTT. As protein: CASSYGGQSSYNSPLHF.

V gene TRBV7-6 combines with J gene TRBJ2-5, with 7 positions matching TRBD2. V was clipped by 5 bases and J by 9 bases; unmatched bases: 15. The CDR3 is 15 residues long. In germline, CDR1 is SGHVS, CDR2 FNYEAQ. In DNA form, the CDR3 reads TGTGCCAGCAGCCCCAGCTTAGCGGGCGGGCTGGCCCAGTACTTC. Protein: CASSPSLAGGLAQYF. The full variable domain, rest sourced from reference TRBV7-6 and TRBJ2-5, is GAGVSQSPRYKVTKRGQDVALRCDPISGHVSLYWYRQALGQGPEFLTYFNYEAQQDKSGLPNDRFSAERPEGSISTLTIQRTEQRDSAMYRCASSPSLAGGLAQYFGPGTRLLVL.

The chain uses TRBV6-5 and TRBJ1-2; 7 positions match TRBD1. Per germline, CDR1 MNHEY and CDR2 SVGAGI. The trim removed 6 bases at V and 5 bases at J, leaving 15 bases unmatched. The CDR3 loop spans 16 amino acids. CDR3 in DNA: TGTGCCAGCAGCTACGGGAGGACAGGAGAGCGGTATGGCTACACCTTC. Its translation: CASSYGRTGERYGYTF.

The chain combines TRBV3-1 (or the pseudogene TRBV3-2) with TRBJ2-7, with D possibly TRBD2 on 6 matching bases. This CDR3 is 15 amino acids long. Germline CDR1 LGHDT, CDR2 YNNKEL (reference sequence). Trimming pared 4 bases from V and 4 bases from J, leaving 17 bases between. The CDR3 protein is CASSPLVADPYEQYF. CDR3 coding DNA: TGTGCCAGCAGCCCTCTTGTAGCGGACCCTTACGAGCAGTACTTC.